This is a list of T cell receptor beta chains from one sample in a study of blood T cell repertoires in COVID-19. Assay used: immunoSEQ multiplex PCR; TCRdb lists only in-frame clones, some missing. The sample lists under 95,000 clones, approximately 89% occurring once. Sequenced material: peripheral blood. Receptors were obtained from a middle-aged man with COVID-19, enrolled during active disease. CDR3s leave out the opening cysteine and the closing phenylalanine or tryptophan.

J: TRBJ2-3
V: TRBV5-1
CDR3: ASSHRDREVDTQY

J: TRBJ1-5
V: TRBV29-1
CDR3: SVGDRDGQPQH

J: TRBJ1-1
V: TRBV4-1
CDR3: ASSQVSPGGPEAF

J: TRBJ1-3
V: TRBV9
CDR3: ASSAPGQGRAIY

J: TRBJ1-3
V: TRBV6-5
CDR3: ASSYSTASGNTIY

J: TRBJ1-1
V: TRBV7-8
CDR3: ASSSEAGTVNTEAF

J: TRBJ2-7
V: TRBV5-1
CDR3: ASSWISTGRGHEQY

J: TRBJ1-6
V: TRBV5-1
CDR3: ASSWTESSYNSPLH

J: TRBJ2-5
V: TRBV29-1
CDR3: SARTDQETQY

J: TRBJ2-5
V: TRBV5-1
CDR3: ASKGEETQY

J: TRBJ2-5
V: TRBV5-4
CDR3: ASRRGLAGRQETQY

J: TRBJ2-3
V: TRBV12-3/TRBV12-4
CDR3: ASSPADTQY

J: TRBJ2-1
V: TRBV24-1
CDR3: ATSSGTGAYNEQF

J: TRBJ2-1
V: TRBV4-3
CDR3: ASSQEIAGMYNEQF

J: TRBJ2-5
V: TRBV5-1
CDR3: ASSQGGRYQETQY

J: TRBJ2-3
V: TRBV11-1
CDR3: ASSPGLAGGPDTQY

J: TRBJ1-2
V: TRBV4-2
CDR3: ASSRLDRRGEGYT

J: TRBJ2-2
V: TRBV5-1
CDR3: ASSLDPLAGLTGELF

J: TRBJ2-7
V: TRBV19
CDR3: ASSVGGPTYEQY

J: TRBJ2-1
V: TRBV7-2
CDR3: ASSSDRGAYNEQF

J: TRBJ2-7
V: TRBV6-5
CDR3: ASSYWAGEVEQY

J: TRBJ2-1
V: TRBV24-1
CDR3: ATSDQGQGPYNEQF

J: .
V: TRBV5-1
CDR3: ASSSDGNTIY

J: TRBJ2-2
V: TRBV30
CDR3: AWSSKGDVGGELF

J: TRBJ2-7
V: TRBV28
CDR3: ASSTTGVGSYEQY

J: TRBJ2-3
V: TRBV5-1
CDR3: ASSLGQGMNTQY